Listed here are 32 T cell receptor beta chains from one sample, sequenced in a study of CD8+CD57+ T cells in acquired aplastic anemia. Profiles of TCR beta VDJ and CDR3 were generated from a genomic DNA template. TCRdb reanalysed the reads using MiXCR and keeps one entry per CDR3 protein. The sample has 450,000 to 550,000 distinct CDR3 sequences; around 33% are singletons. Individuals selected for sequencing had exhibited CD8+CD57+ cell expansion on flow cytometry. The sample comprised sorted CD4+, CD8+, or CD8+CD57+ T cells (not recorded which) from PBMCs. Receptors were obtained from a human donor with aplastic anemia.

In the case of this clonotype: A read error may produce the germline difference seen at one junction end. The rearrangement uses TRBV2 and TRBJ1-6; D call uncertain. Looked up from germline, CDR1 is SNHLY and CDR2 is FYNNEI. CDR3 length: 11 amino acids. The CDR3 DNA is TGTGCCAGCAGGGAAGGCTCACCCCTCCACTTT. Protein product: CASREGSPLHF.

This clonotype was observed at least ten times. J is TRBJ1-2 and V is TRBV5-6; D possibly corresponds to TRBD1 (6 bases). The CDR3 length is 12 residues. Germline loops: CDR1 SGHDT, CDR2 YYEEEE. V lost 4 bases and J lost 8, with 12 bases in between. The CDR3 DNA sequence: TGTGCCAGCAGCCCAGGGGCTTACGGCTACACCTTC. Its translation: CASSPGAYGYTF.

This clonotype was observed many times. The gene calls are TRBV20-1 and TRBJ2-7, with TRBD2 matching over 11 bases. The CDR3 is 16 residues long. Looked up from germline, CDR1 is DFQATT and CDR2 is SNEGSKA (reference sequence). CDR3: CSPGRGSSGRMREQYF. CDR3 DNA sequence: TGCAGCCCCGGACGGGGATCTAGCGGGAGGATGCGGGAGCAGTACTTC.

This chain uses TRBV5-1 with TRBJ2-5; D gene uncertain. Germline V gives CDR1 SGHRS, CDR2 YFSETQ. Trimming left V 6 bases short and J 4 bases short, with 13 bases between. The CDR3 length is 13 residues. The CDR3 bases are TGCGCCAGCAATGGTCCGGCGTTAGAGACCCAGTACTTC. Encoded protein: CASNGPALETQYF.

The V gene is TRBV10-3, the J gene TRBJ1-2; 8 bases line up with TRBD1. This CDR3 is built from 15 residues. V was clipped by 3 bases and J by 5 bases; unmatched bases: 8. Germline V gene lookup returns CDR1 ENHRY and CDR2 SYGVKD. The CDR3 loop reads CAISDAGQGGYGYTF. The CDR3 bases are TGTGCCATCAGTGACGCAGGACAGGGAGGGTATGGCTACACCTTC.

The chain uses TRBV13 and TRBJ1-2; D gene unclear. Trimming stripped 4 bases from V and 5 bases from J, with 20 bases between. CDR1 PRHDT and CDR2 FYEKMQ come from the germline V gene (reference sequence). CDR3 length equals 16 residues. CDR3 residues: CASSSTWGSNPYGYTF. The CDR3 DNA follows: TGTGCCAGCAGCTCCACTTGGGGAAGTAACCCTTATGGCTACACCTTC.

Many counts were recorded for this clonotype. CDR3 coding DNA: TGTGCCAGCAGCTCCTACAGGGGGCACGAGCAGTACTTC. Amino acid sequence: CASSSYRGHEQYF. This rearrangement joins TRBV11-1 to TRBJ2-7; TRBD1 agrees at 9 bases. This CDR3 is 13 amino acids long. V shed 4 bases, J shed 5 bases, and the junction held 3 bases outside the gene matches. CDR1 SGHAT and CDR2 FQDESV come from the germline V gene (reference sequence).

About this clonotype itself: Germline and junction disagree at one end, which may indicate a read error. V is TRBV7-3 and J is TRBJ1-1, with no clear D. Germline lookup yields CDR1 SGHTA and CDR2 FQGTGA. The CDR3 has 13 residues. In DNA, the CDR3 is TGTGCCACCAGCGTACAGAGGAACACTGAAGCTTTCTTT. This codes for CATSVQRNTEAFF.

The sample holds a few counts of this clonotype. A much larger clone differs from this one at a single base, so this may be a read error. The rearrangement links TRBV7-8 to TRBJ1-1; no reliable D call. CDR3 length: 13 residues. Germline lookup yields CDR1 SGHVS and CDR2 FQNEAQ. V was shortened by 5 bases and J by 3 bases, with 10 bases between the two germline ends. CDR3 nucleotides: TGTGCCAGCAGCACTGACACGGACACTGAAGCTTTCTTT. It specifies CASSTDTDTEAFF.

This clonotype was picked up a small number of times. The J gene is TRBJ2-1, the V gene TRBV11-2; TRBD2 aligns across 9 bases. With V trimmed by 1 base and J by 4 bases, 2 bases remained unmatched. The germline gives CDR1 SGHAT, CDR2 FQNNGV. CDR3 size: 15 residues. CDR3 sequence: CASSLVAGGYNEQFF. The CDR3 region has the DNA TGTGCCAGCAGCTTAGTGGCGGGGGGGTACAATGAGCAGTTCTTC.

Many counts were recorded for this clonotype. The chain links TRBV7-2 to TRBJ2-3; weak D call: TRBD2 (5 bases). Germline V gene data show CDR1 as SGHTA and CDR2 as FQGNSA. The CDR3 has 12 amino acids. V was clipped by 9 bases and J by 8 bases, with 15 bases between them. The DNA for the CDR3 is TGTGCCAGAAGTATCGGACTTGGTACGCAGTATTTT. Its protein is CARSIGLGTQYF.

This clonotype appeared many times. The chain carries TRBV20-1 and TRBJ2-1; either TRBD1 or TRBD2 may supply D (5 bases each). V lost 6 bases and J lost 0, with 15 bases in between. The CDR3 contains 15 residues. The V gene's germline CDR1 is DFQATT and CDR2 SNEGSKA (reference sequence). CDR3 protein: CSAWDVDVSYNEQFF. DNA for the CDR3: TGCAGTGCCTGGGACGTCGACGTCTCCTACAATGAGCAGTTCTTC.

This clonotype was detected a few times. The chain is built from TRBV7-9 and TRBJ2-7, with 10 bases matching TRBD2. Germline values: CDR1 SEHNR, CDR2 FQNEAQ (reference sequence). This CDR3 is 15 amino acids long. J gave up 3 bases and V 1 base, and 3 bases lay outside the gene matches. CDR3 nucleotides: TGTGCCAGCAGCTTAGAAGGGACTAGCGTCTACGAGCAGTACTTC. Translation: CASSLEGTSVYEQYF.

This clonotype was seen more than once but under ten times. V is TRBV7-9 and J is TRBJ1-3, with D possibly TRBD1 on 5 matching bases. The germline V and J ends were trimmed by 3 bases and 4 bases, with 16 bases remaining between them. The CDR3 sequence is 16 residues long. Germline CDR1 reads SEHNR; CDR2 reads FQNEAQ (reference sequence). CDR3 nucleotide sequence: TGTGCCAGCAGCTTCGGGACGGACCTCGAGGGAAACACCATATATTTT. Translated, it gives CASSFGTDLEGNTIYF.

This chain uses TRBV24-1 with TRBJ2-7; D perhaps matches TRBD2 (6 bases). Trimming removed 7 bases at V and 4 bases at J, with 10 bases between. CDR3 size: 12 residues. CDR1 and CDR2 from the germline V gene are KGHDR and SFDVKD. Written as DNA, the CDR3 is TGTGCCACCAGCGGACTAAAATACGAGCAGTACTTC. Translating gives CATSGLKYEQYF.

V gene TRBV19 combines with J gene TRBJ2-6, with TRBD1 identical over 9 bases. Germline lookup yields CDR1 LNHDA and CDR2 SQIVND (reference sequence). With 5 bases clipped from V and 0 bases from J, the junction kept 8 bases outside the gene matches. The CDR3 covers 18 residues. CDR3 loop: CASSPRTGALSGANVLTF. DNA for the CDR3: TGTGCCAGTAGTCCCCGGACAGGGGCCCTCTCTGGGGCCAACGTCCTGACTTTC.

At least ten counts were recorded for this clonotype. The rearrangement links TRBV5-1 to TRBJ1-1; D not resolved. Germline V gene lookup returns CDR1 SGHRS and CDR2 YFSETQ. The length of the CDR3 is 14 residues. Trimming took off 2 bases at V and 3 bases at J, with 11 bases between the two ends. The CDR3 sequence is CASSFGVGDTEAFF. Here the CDR3 DNA reads TGCGCCAGCAGCTTTGGGGTCGGGGACACTGAAGCTTTCTTT.

The table lists this clonotype with a few counts. The chain is built from TRBV24-1 and TRBJ2-5; 10 bases match TRBD1. The trim removed 4 bases at V and 9 bases at J, leaving 10 bases unmatched. The CDR3 has 15 amino acids. The germline V gene encodes CDR1 KGHDR and CDR2 SFDVKD. CDR3 DNA sequence: TGTGCCACCAGTGAAGGACAGGGGGTCGGCCAGCCCCAGTACTTC. Translation: CATSEGQGVGQPQYF.

J is TRBJ1-3 and V is TRBV10-3; weak D call: TRBD1 (6 bases). V was clipped by 10 bases and J by 3 bases, with 16 bases between them. Per the germline V gene, CDR1 is ENHRY and CDR2 is SYGVKD. The CDR3 totals 14 residues. The CDR3 DNA sequence: TGTGCCAGCGGGACATCCGGAGGTGGAAACACCATATATTTT. As protein: CASGTSGGGNTIYF.

This clonotype was observed at least ten times. The chain couples TRBV15 to TRBJ1-1; perhaps TRBD1 as D (5 bases). Trimming stripped 4 bases from V and 6 bases from J, with 9 bases between. The germline CDR1 and CDR2 sequences are LNHNV and YYDKDF (reference sequence). The CDR3 is 12 residues long. The CDR3 loop is CATSTQTAEAFF. The CDR3 DNA reads TGTGCCACCAGCACCCAGACAGCTGAAGCTTTCTTT.

This clonotype came up many times. This chain connects TRBV11-2 to TRBJ1-2, with a possible D match to TRBD1 (5 bases). Germline lookup yields CDR1 SGHAT and CDR2 FQNNGV. This CDR3 comprises 15 residues. V was trimmed by 3 bases and J by 1 base, leaving 12 bases between them. The CDR3 DNA sequence: TGTGCCAGCAGCTTGCCCCCAGGGTTTAACTATGGCTACACCTTC. This codes for CASSLPPGFNYGYTF. Variable domain in full (rest from reference TRBV11-2 and TRBJ1-2): EAGVAQSPRYKIIEKRQSVAFWCNPISGHATLYWYQQILGQGPKLLIQFQNNGVVDDSQLPKDRFSAERLKGVDSTLKIQPAKLEDSAVYLCASSLPPGFNYGYTFGSGTRLTVV.

This clonotype was seen many times. The CDR3 coding sequence is TGTGCCAGCAGTGGTGACAGGGGAGTCATGAACACTGAAGCTTTCTTT. Amino acids: CASSGDRGVMNTEAFF. This chain joins TRBV2 and TRBJ1-1; 8 bases match TRBD1. The J segment lost 0 bases and the V segment lost 4 bases, leaving 7 bases of the junction unmatched. Per the germline V gene, CDR1 is SNHLY and CDR2 is FYNNEI. The CDR3 has 16 residues.

This clonotype was counted many times. The V call is TRBV15, the J call TRBJ1-1, with 8 positions matching TRBD1. Germline V gives CDR1 LNHNV, CDR2 YYDKDF (reference sequence). The CDR3 runs to 15 residues. V lost 2 bases, J lost 4 bases, and 6 bases stayed unmatched. Here the CDR3 reads CATSRRTQGGTEAFF. The CDR3 nucleotides are TGTGCCACCAGCAGACGTACACAGGGGGGCACTGAAGCTTTCTTT.

This clonotype was observed a few times. The rearrangement uses TRBV7-2 and TRBJ1-5, with unresolved D. The V gene lost 11 bases and the J gene lost 7 bases, with 21 bases spanning the gap. The germline gives CDR1 SGHTA, CDR2 FQGNSA. There are 14 residues in the CDR3. DNA of the CDR3: TGTGCCTGGAGTGTAGGTAGTAGGTCGCAGCCCCAGCATTTT. Its translation is CAWSVGSRSQPQHF.

Turning to this clonotype: This could be a read error, since a much larger clone is one nucleotide away. The chain links TRBV29-1 to TRBJ2-1, with a possible D match to TRBD2 (5 bases). Germline CDR1 and CDR2: SQVTM and ANQGSEA. This CDR3 comprises 14 residues. V was shortened by 5 bases and J by 10 bases, with 21 bases between the two germline ends. The DNA for the CDR3 is TGCAGCGTTTTTATCGGACGGGGATATCACGAGCAGTTCTTC. Its translation is CSVFIGRGYHEQFF.

This clonotype showed up many times. The chain couples TRBV7-2 to TRBJ1-2; weak D call: TRBD1 (5 bases). The CDR3 contains 13 residues. The V gene lost 8 bases and the J gene lost 4 bases, with 14 bases spanning the gap. Germline-derived CDR1 and CDR2 are SGHTA and FQGNSA. The CDR3: CASSSGSFYGYTF. The DNA of the CDR3 is TGTGCCAGCTCCTCAGGGTCATTCTATGGCTACACCTTC.

This clonotype was found many times. The chain carries TRBV4-3 and TRBJ1-6; TRBD1 aligns across 7 bases. Trimming removed 3 bases from V and 11 bases from J; junction bases left unmatched: 10. Germline values: CDR1 LGHNA, CDR2 YSLEER. The CDR3 is made up of 15 amino acids. CDR3 loop: CASSHGDRANPPLHF. The CDR3 DNA is TGCGCCAGCAGCCATGGTGACAGGGCGAACCCACCCCTCCACTTT.

This clonotype was seen only a few times. This chain joins TRBV10-1 and TRBJ2-1; TRBD2 agrees at 11 bases. CDR1 is WNHNN, CDR2 SYGVQD, per germline (reference sequence). V shed 3 bases, J shed 7 bases, and the junction held 8 bases outside the gene matches. CDR3 length: 16 residues. In DNA, the CDR3 is TGCGCCAGCAGTGAAAAGCTAGCGGGAGGCAATAATGAGCAGTTCTTC. This translates into CASSEKLAGGNNEQFF.

In this sample, this clonotype turned up many times. The rearrangement links TRBV20-1 to TRBJ1-2; 9 bases line up with TRBD1. The germline V gene encodes CDR1 DFQATT and CDR2 SNEGSKA (reference sequence). The CDR3 sequence is 12 residues long. Germline trimming cut 6 bases from V and 6 bases from J; bases unmatched to any gene: 5. The chain's CDR3 is CSAITGGDGYTF. The CDR3 region has the DNA TGCAGTGCAATAACAGGGGGCGATGGCTACACCTTC.

The V gene is TRBV7-3, the J gene TRBJ2-2, with 9 bases aligning to TRBD2. Germline-derived CDR1 and CDR2 are SGHTA and FQGTGA. CDR3 length: 16 amino acids. V gave up 1 base and J gave up 4 bases; unmatched junction bases: 4. The CDR3 loop reads CASSLSGGASTGELFF. The CDR3, as DNA: TGTGCCAGCAGCTTAAGCGGGGGGGCCTCCACCGGGGAGCTGTTTTTT.

The gene calls are TRBV7-3 and TRBJ2-3, with D maybe TRBD2 (6 bases). Germline V lookup: CDR1 SGHTA, CDR2 FQGTGA. The CDR3 consists of 14 residues. Trimming took 5 bases from V and 5 from J, leaving 14 bases between them. The DNA of the CDR3 is TGTGCCAGCAGCCAACCGGGACTGGGAGATACGCAGTATTTT. Translation: CASSQPGLGDTQYF.

Turning to this clonotype: A much larger clonotype is one base distant, so this may be a read error. The chain combines TRBV7-9 with TRBJ1-2; TRBD1 matches at 9 bases. Germline V gene data show CDR1 as SEHNR and CDR2 as FQNEAQ (reference sequence). The length of the CDR3 is 13 residues. CDR3: CAGSFRDRAQGRF. The CDR3 DNA is TGTGCCGGCAGCTTCAGGGACAGGGCCCAGGGTCGTTTC.